This T cell receptor (beta chain) was sequenced during a study of multiple sclerosis patients with progressive multifocal leukoencephalopathy. There are a few counts of this clone. Generated by immunoSEQ multiplex PCR, the TCRdb table keeps only in-frame clones and is missing some. The table shows some 31,000 clones, with under 90% occurring only once. The time point: about 6 months of natalizumab therapy. V lost 5 bases to trimming and J lost 4 bases, with 15 bases between them. The CDR3 is 15 residues long. Germline V gene lookup returns CDR1 LNHDA and CDR2 SQIVND (reference sequence). Sample: PBMCs, taken from a patient treated with natalizumab. The chain joins TRBV19 to TRBJ1-3; D perhaps matches TRBD1 (5 bases). The TCR was taken from a human donor with multiple sclerosis. Written as DNA, the CDR3 is TGTGCCAGTAGTTGGGGGGATATATTCGGAAACACCATATATTTT. Protein: CASSWGDIFGNTIYF. The full variable domain, with the rest looked up from reference TRBV19 and TRBJ1-3, is DGGITQSPKYLFRKEGQNVTLSCEQNLNHDAMYWYRQDPGQGLRLIYYSQIVNDFQKGDIAEGYSVSREKKESFPLTVTSAQKNPTAFYLCASSWGDIFGNTIYFGEGSWLTVV.